Listed below are T cell receptor beta chains from one sample, sequenced in a study of T cells in Graves' hyperthyroidism and ophthalmopathy. MiXCR, run by TCRdb on the multiplex PCR reads, gives a single entry per CDR3 protein. The data contain approximately 640,000 distinct CDR3 sequences, about 17% of them singletons. Sequences were obtained from blood. The receptors shown here come from a woman aged 30 to 39 with Graves' hyperthyroidism. The CDR3 runs from the conserved cysteine through the conserved F or W. A D gene is named only where the DNA matches it firmly. Part of the rows lack a size; the others show once, few, many or a class for expanded clones.

cdr3_nt | cdr3_aa | clone_size | j_call | v_call | d_call
TGTGCCAGCAGCTCGTGGGGACAGGGGGCACGTTCACCCCTCCACTTT | CASSSWGQGARSPLHF | . | TRBJ1-6 | TRBV5-6 | TRBD1
TGTGCCAGCAGTTTTTACCTTCCCCAGGGCTACACCTTC | CASSFYLPQGYTF | few | TRBJ1-2 | TRBV28 | .
TGTGCCAGCAGCTCCCAGTCGACAGCTTATTATGGCTACACCTTC | CASSSQSTAYYGYTF | few | TRBJ1-2 | TRBV7-2 | .
TGTGCCAGCAGGGCCACTAGCGGGACCCCCTCCTACAATGAGCAGTTCTTC | CASRATSGTPSYNEQFF | many | TRBJ2-1 | TRBV2 | TRBD2
TGTGCCACCTCCGGGACTCCCAACACCGGGGAGCTGTTTTTT | CATSGTPNTGELFF | many | TRBJ2-2 | TRBV24-1 | .
TGTGCCAGCACCCTTGGGAGCTCCTACAATGAGCAGTTCTTC | CASTLGSSYNEQFF | many | TRBJ2-1 | TRBV12-3/TRBV12-4 | .
TGCAGTGCTAGAGTGGCAGGGGGGTATTATGGCTACACCTTC | CSARVAGGYYGYTF | many | TRBJ1-2 | TRBV20-1 | TRBD1
TGTGCCAGCAGCGCCCGCGGGGTTTTGGGGTCCTACGAGCAGTACTTC | CASSARGVLGSYEQYF | many | TRBJ2-7 | TRBV7-8 | .
TGTGCCAGTAGTAGCGGACACTACGAGCAGTACTTC | CASSSGHYEQYF | many | TRBJ2-7 | TRBV19 | .
TGTGCCAGCAGACTCAACAACGCAGTTCGCAGCAAGCAGTTCTTC | CASRLNNAVRSKQFF | many | TRBJ2-1 | TRBV7-2 | .
TGCAGTGCTAGGAACGAAGACTCATCCTCCTACAATGAGCAGTTCTTC | CSARNEDSSSYNEQFF | few | TRBJ2-1 | TRBV20-1 | .
TGTGCCAGCAGTAAAGGGGACGGAAACACTGAAGCTTTCTTT | CASSKGDGNTEAFF | many | TRBJ1-1 | TRBV27 | .
TGTGCCAGCAGTGAAGGGGGCCGGAACACTGAAGCTTTCTTT | CASSEGGRNTEAFF | many | TRBJ1-1 | TRBV2 | .
TGTGCCAGCAGAACCATGGGGCAGCGCTACGAGCAGTACTTC | CASRTMGQRYEQYF | many | TRBJ2-7 | TRBV28 | .
TGTGCCAGCAGTCCCGACAGGGGCCGCACTGAAGCTTTCTTT | CASSPDRGRTEAFF | many | TRBJ1-1 | TRBV12-3/TRBV12-4 | TRBD1
TGTGCCAGCAGCTTATTACAAACCACAGATACGCAGTATTTT | CASSLLQTTDTQYF | many | TRBJ2-3 | TRBV7-2 | .
TGCAGTGCCGAATACTCCTACAATGAGCAGTTCTTC | CSAEYSYNEQFF | . | TRBJ2-1 | TRBV20-1 | .
TGTGCCAGCAGAACGGGCGTGAGCATTCAGTACTTC | CASRTGVSIQYF | many | TRBJ2-4 | TRBV28 | .
TGCAGTGCTAGGACTATACAGGGGGCGGATGGCTACACCTTC | CSARTIQGADGYTF | few | TRBJ1-2 | TRBV20-1 | TRBD1
TGTGCCAGTTACAAAGGTATAGAGACCCAGTACTTC | CASYKGIETQYF | few | TRBJ2-5 | TRBV28 | .
TGCAGTGCTAGGTCAGGGGCCGACACAGATACGCAGTATTTT | CSARSGADTDTQYF | many | TRBJ2-3 | TRBV20-1 | .
TGTGCCAGCAGCCTATTGACTAGATTGGCCTGCGAGCAGTACTTC | CASSLLTRLACEQYF | . | TRBJ2-7 | TRBV11-1 | .
TGTGCCAGCAGTTCGACAGGGCCTACTGAAGCTTTCTTT | CASSSTGPTEAFF | many | TRBJ1-1 | TRBV28 | TRBD1
TGTGCCAGCAGTGAATTGGGGGAAGCTTTCTTT | CASSELGEAFF | many | TRBJ1-1 | TRBV6-1 | .
TGCAGTGCTAGAGGTCCACTAGCGGGAGTCCGCTACGAGCAGTACTTC | CSARGPLAGVRYEQYF | . | TRBJ2-7 | TRBV20-1 | TRBD2
TGTGCCAGCAGTGAAGCGAGGGACGGGAACTATGGCTACACCTTC | CASSEARDGNYGYTF | few | TRBJ1-2 | TRBV6-1 | .
TGTGCCAGCAGCCAAGTAACGGTGTGGCGGGAGGACTACAATGAGCAGTTCTTC | CASSQVTVWREDYNEQFF | many | TRBJ2-1 | TRBV3-1 | TRBD2
TGCAGTGCCCCCAGGACTAGCGGGAGGCCAAATACGCAGTATTTT | CSAPRTSGRPNTQYF | . | TRBJ2-3 | TRBV20-1 | TRBD2
TGCAGCGTTTTGAGGGGAGAGACCCAGTACTTC | CSVLRGETQYF | . | TRBJ2-5 | TRBV29-1 | .
TGTGCCAGCACCGTGACTAGTATCACCGGGGATGAGCAGTTCTTC | CASTVTSITGDEQFF | many | TRBJ2-1 | TRBV28 | .